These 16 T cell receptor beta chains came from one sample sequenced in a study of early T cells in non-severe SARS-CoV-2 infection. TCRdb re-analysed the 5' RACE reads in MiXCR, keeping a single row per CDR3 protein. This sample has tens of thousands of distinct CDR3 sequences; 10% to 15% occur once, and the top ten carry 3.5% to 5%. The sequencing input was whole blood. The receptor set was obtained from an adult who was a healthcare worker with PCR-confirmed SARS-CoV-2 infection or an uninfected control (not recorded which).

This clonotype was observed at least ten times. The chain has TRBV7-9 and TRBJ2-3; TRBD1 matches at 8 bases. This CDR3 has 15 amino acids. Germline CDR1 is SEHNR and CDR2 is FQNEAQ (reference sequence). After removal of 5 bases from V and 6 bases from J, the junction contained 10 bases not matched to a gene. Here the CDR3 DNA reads TGTGCCAGCAGCCCCGGGTCAGGGGGCGTGGATACGCAGTATTTT. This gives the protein CASSPGSGGVDTQYF.

CDR3 sequence (DNA): TGCGCCAGCAGCCCACAAGCGGGTCTGAACTCTGGGGCCAACGTCCTGACTTTC. Amino acids: CASSPQAGLNSGANVLTF. The rearrangement links TRBV5-1 to TRBJ2-6; tentatively, D is TRBD2 (6 bases). CDR1 is SGHRS, CDR2 YFSETQ, per germline. CDR3 size: 18 residues. Trimming stripped 4 bases from V and 0 bases from J, with 17 bases between.

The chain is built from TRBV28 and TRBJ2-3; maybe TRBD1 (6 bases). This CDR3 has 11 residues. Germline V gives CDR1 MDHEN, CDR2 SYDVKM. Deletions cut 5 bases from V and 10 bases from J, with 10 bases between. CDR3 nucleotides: TGTGCCAGCAGTGGGACACGTTCGCAGTATTTT. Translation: CASSGTRSQYF.

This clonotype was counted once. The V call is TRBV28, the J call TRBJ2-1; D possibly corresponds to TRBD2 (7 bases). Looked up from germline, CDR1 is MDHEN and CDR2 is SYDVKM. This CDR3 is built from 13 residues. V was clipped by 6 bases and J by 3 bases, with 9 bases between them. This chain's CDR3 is CASRGGGYNEQFF. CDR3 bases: TGTGCCAGCAGGGGAGGGGGCTACAATGAGCAGTTCTTC.

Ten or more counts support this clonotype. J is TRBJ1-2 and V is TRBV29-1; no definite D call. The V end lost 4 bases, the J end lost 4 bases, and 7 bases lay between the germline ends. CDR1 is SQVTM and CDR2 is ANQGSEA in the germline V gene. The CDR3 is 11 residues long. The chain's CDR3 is CSVGESYGYTF. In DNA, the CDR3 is TGCAGCGTTGGGGAGAGCTATGGCTACACCTTC. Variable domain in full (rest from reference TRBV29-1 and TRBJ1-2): SAVISQKPSRDICQRGTSLTIQCQVDSQVTMMFWYRQQPGQSLTLIATANQGSEATYESGFVIDKFPISRPNLTFSTLTVSNMSPEDSSIYLCSVGESYGYTFGSGTRLTVV.

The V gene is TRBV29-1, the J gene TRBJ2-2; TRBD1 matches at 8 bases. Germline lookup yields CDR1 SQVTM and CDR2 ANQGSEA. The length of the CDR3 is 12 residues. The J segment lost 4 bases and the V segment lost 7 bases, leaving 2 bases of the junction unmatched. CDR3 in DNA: TGCAGCGCTACAGGGGGCACCGGGGAGCTGTTTTTT. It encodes CSATGGTGELFF.

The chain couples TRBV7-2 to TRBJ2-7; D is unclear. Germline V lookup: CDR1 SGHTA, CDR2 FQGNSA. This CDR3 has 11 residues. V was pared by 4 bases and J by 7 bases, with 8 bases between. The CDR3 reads CASSSFGEQYF. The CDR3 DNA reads TGTGCCAGCAGCTCTTTTGGGGAGCAGTACTTC.

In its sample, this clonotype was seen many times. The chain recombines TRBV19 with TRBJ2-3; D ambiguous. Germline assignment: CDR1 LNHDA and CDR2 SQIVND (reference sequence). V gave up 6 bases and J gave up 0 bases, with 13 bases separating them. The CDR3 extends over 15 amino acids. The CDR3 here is CASRPWAASTDTQYF. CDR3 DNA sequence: TGTGCCAGTAGACCTTGGGCGGCCAGCACAGATACGCAGTATTTT.

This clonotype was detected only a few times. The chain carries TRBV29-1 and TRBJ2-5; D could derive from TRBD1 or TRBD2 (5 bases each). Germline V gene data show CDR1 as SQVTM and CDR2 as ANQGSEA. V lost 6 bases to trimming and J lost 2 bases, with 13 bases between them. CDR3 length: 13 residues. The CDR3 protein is CSVGDLLQETQYF. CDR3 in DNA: TGCAGCGTGGGGGATCTGCTGCAAGAGACCCAGTACTTC.

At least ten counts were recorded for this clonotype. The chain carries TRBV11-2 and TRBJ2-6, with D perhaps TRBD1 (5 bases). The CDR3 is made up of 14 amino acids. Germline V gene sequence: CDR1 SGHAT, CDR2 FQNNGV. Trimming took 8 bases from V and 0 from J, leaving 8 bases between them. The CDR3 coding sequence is TGTGCCAGCGGGGCCAGCTCTGGGGCCAACGTCCTGACTTTC. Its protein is CASGASSGANVLTF.

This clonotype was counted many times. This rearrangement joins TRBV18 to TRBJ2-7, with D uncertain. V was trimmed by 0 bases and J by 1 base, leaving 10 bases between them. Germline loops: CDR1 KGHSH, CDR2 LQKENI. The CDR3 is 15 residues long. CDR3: CASSPPMARSYEQYF. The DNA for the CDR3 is TGTGCCAGCTCACCACCGATGGCCAGGTCCTACGAGCAGTACTTC.

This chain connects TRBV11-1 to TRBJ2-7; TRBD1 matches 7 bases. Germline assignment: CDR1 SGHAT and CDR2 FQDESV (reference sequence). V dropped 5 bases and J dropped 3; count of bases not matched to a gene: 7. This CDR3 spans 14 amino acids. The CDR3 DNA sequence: TGTGCCAGCAGCCCGGGACAGACCTTCTACGAGCAGTACTTC. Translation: CASSPGQTFYEQYF.

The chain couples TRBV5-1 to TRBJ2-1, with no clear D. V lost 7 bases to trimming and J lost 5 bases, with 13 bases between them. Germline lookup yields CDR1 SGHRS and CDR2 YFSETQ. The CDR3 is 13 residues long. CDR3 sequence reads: CASVDSRNNEQFF. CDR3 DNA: TGCGCCAGCGTGGATAGTAGGAACAATGAGCAGTTCTTC. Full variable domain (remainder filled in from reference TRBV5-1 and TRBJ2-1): KAGVTQTPRYLIKTRGQQVTLSCSPISGHRSVSWYQQTPGQGLQFLFEYFSETQRNKGNFPGRFSGRQFSNSRSEMNVSTLELGDSALYLCASVDSRNNEQFFGPGTRLTVL.

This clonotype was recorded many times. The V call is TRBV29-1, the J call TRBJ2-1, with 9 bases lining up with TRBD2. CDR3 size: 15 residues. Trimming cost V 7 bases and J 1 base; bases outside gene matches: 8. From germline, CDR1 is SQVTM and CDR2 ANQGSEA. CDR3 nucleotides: TGCAGCGCTGTCCCGGGACTAGCTTCCTACAATGAGCAGTTCTTC. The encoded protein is CSAVPGLASYNEQFF.

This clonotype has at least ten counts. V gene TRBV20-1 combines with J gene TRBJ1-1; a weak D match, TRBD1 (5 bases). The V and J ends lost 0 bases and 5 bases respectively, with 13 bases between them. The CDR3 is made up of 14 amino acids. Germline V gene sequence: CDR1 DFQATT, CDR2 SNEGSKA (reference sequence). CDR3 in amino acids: CSARDQGRETEAFF. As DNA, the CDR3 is TGCAGTGCTAGAGATCAGGGCAGAGAAACTGAAGCTTTCTTT.

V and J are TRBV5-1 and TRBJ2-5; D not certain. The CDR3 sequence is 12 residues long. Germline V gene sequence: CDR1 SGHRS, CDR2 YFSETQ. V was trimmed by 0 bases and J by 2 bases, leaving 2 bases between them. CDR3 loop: CASSLGQETQYF. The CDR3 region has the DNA TGCGCCAGCAGCTTGGGACAAGAGACCCAGTACTTC. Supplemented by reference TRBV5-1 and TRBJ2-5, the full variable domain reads KAGVTQTPRYLIKTRGQQVTLSCSPISGHRSVSWYQQTPGQGLQFLFEYFSETQRNKGNFPGRFSGRQFSNSRSEMNVSTLELGDSALYLCASSLGQETQYFGPGTRLLVL.